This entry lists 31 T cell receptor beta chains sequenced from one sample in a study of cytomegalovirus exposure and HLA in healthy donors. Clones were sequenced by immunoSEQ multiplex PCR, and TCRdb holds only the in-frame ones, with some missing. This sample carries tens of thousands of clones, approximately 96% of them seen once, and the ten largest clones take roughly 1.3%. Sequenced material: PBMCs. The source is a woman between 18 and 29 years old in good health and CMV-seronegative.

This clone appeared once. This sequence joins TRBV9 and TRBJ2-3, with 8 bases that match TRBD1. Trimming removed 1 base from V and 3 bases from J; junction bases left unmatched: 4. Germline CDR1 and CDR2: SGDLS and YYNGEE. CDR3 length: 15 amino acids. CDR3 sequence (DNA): TGTGCCAGCAGCGTACAGGGGGCAAGAACAGATACGCAGTATTTT. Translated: CASSVQGARTDTQYF.

CDR3 region: CASSWERSIGYEQYF. CDR3 sequence (DNA): TGTGCCAGCAGCTGGGAGAGGTCGATCGGTTACGAGCAGTACTTC. This sequence joins TRBV7-2 and TRBJ2-7; D is perhaps TRBD2 (5 bases). There are 15 residues in the CDR3. Trimming cost V 4 bases and J 4 bases, with 17 bases left between them. Germline CDR1 reads SGHTA; CDR2 reads FQGNSA.

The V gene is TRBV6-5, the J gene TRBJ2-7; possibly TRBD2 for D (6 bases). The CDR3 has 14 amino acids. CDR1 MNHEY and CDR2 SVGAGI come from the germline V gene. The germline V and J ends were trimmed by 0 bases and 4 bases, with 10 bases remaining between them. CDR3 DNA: TGTGCCAGCAGTTACTCGGGGGAGGAGTACGAGCAGTACTTC. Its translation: CASSYSGEEYEQYF.

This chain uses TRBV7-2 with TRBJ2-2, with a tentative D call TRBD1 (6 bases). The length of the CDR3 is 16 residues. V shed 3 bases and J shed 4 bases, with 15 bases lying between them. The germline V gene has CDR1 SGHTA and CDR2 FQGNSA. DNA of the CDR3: TGTGCCAGCAGCTTCTCCGGGACATCTCCCACCGGGGAGCTGTTTTTT. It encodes CASSFSGTSPTGELFF.

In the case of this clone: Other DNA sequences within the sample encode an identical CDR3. CDR3 in amino acids: CASSLYPGQWNTEAFF. DNA for the CDR3: TGTGCCAGCAGTCTCTATCCCGGACAGTGGAACACTGAAGCTTTCTTT. The rearrangement uses TRBV27 and TRBJ1-1; a weak D match, TRBD1 (6 bases). Trimming took 5 bases from V and 1 from J, leaving 17 bases between them. Germline V gene lookup returns CDR1 MNHEY and CDR2 SMNVEV (reference sequence). The CDR3 runs to 16 residues.

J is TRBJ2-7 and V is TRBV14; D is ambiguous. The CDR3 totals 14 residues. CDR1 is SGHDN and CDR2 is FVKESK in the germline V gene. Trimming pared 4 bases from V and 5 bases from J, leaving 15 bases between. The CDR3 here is CASSLFLNRDEQYF. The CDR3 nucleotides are TGTGCCAGCAGCCTCTTTTTAAACCGGGACGAGCAGTACTTC.

This CDR3 reads CASSSRTSGINGYNEQFF. As DNA, the CDR3 is TGTGCCAGCAGTTCCCGGACTAGCGGGATCAACGGCTACAATGAGCAGTTCTTC. This chain links TRBV28 with TRBJ2-1; 12 bases match TRBD2. CDR1 is MDHEN, CDR2 SYDVKM, per germline. The CDR3 length is 18 residues. V lost 4 bases and J lost 3; bases outside the gene matches: 10.

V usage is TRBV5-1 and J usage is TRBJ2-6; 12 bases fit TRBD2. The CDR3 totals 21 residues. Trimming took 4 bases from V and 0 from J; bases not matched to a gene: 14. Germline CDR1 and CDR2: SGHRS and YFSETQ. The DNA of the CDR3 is TGCGCCAGCAGCCTACGAAAACTCCGGACTAGCGGGAACTCTGGGGCCAACGTCCTGACTTTC. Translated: CASSLRKLRTSGNSGANVLTF.

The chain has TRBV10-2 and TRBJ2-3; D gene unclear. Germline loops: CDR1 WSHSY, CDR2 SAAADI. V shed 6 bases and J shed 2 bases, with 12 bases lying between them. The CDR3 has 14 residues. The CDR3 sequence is CASRFPGNTDTQYF. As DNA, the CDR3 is TGCGCCAGCAGGTTTCCGGGTAACACAGATACGCAGTATTTT.

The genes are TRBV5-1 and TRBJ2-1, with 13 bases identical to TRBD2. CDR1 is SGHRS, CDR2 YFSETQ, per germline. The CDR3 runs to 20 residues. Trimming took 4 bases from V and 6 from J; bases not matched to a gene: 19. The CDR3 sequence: CASSIPPDRRLAGGPNEQFF. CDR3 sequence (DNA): TGCGCCAGCAGCATCCCACCAGACAGAAGACTAGCGGGAGGACCCAATGAGCAGTTCTTC.

CDR3 nucleotides: TGTGCCACCCAGGAACTTGATACGCAGTATTTT. Its protein product is CATQELDTQYF. V is TRBV7-9 and J is TRBJ2-3; D gene uncertain. The CDR3 runs to 11 residues. Germline CDR1 SEHNR, CDR2 FQNEAQ (reference sequence). Trimming cost V 10 bases and J 6 bases, with 11 bases left between them.

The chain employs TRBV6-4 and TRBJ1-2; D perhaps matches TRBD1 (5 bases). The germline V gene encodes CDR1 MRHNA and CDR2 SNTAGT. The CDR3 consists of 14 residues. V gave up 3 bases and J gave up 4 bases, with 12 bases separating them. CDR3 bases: TGTGCCAGCAGTGATGGGGCTGGGCTCTATGGCTACACCTTC. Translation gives CASSDGAGLYGYTF.

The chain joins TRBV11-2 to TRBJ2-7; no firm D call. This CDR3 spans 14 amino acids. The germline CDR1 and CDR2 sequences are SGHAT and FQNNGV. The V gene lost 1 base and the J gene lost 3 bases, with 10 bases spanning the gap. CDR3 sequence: CASSLAYAVYEQYF. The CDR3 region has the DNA TGTGCCAGCAGCTTAGCTTATGCAGTCTACGAGCAGTACTTC.

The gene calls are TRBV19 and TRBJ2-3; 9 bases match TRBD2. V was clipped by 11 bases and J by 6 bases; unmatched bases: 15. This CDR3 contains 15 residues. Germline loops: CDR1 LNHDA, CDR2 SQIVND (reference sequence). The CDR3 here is CAGTGAGGRADTQYF. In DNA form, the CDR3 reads TGTGCCGGCACAGGCGCTGGCGGGAGGGCGGATACGCAGTATTTT.

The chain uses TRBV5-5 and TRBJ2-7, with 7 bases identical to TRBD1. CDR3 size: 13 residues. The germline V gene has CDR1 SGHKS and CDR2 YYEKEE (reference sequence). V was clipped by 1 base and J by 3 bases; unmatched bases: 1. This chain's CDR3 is CASSLTGVYEQYF. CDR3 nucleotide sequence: TGTGCCAGCAGCTTGACAGGGGTCTACGAGCAGTACTTC.

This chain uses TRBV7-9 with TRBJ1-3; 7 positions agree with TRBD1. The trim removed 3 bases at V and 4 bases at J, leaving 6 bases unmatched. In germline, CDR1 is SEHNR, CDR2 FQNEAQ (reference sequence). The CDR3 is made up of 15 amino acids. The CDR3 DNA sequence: TGTGCCAGCAGCTTGCTGACAGGGACCGGAAACACCATATATTTT. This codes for CASSLLTGTGNTIYF.

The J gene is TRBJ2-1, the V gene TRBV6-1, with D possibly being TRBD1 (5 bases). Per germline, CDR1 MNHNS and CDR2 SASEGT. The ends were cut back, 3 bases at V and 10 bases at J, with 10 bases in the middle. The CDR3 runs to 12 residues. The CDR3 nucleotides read TGTGCCAGCAGTGACAGGGTCTCGGAGCAGTTCTTC. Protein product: CASSDRVSEQFF.

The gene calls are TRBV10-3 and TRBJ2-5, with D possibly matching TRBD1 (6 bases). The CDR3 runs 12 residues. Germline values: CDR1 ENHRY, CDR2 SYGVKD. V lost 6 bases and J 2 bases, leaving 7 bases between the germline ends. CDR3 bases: TGTGCCATCAGGGACAGTCAAGAGACCCAGTACTTC. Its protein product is CAIRDSQETQYF.

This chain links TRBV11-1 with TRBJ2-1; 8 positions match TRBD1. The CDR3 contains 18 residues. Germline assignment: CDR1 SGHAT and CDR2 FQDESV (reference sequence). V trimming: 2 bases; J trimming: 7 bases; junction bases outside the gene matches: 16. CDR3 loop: CASSLISWAGGFVNEQFF. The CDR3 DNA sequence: TGTGCCAGCAGCTTAATTTCCTGGGCAGGGGGCTTCGTGAATGAGCAGTTCTTC.

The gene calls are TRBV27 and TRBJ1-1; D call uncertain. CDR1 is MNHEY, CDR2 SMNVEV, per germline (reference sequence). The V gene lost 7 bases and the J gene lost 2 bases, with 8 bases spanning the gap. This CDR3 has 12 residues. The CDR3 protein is CASNSGNTEAFF. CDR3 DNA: TGTGCCAGCAACTCAGGCAACACTGAAGCTTTCTTT.

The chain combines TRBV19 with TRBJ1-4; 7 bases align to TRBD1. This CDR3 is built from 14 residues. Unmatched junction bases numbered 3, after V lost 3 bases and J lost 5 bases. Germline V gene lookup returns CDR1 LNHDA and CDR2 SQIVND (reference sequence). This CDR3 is CASSMTRGNEKLFF. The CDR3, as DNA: TGTGCCAGTAGTATGACCAGGGGGAATGAAAAACTGTTTTTT. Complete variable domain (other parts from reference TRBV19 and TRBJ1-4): DGGITQSPKYLFRKEGQNVTLSCEQNLNHDAMYWYRQDPGQGLRLIYYSQIVNDFQKGDIAEGYSVSREKKESFPLTVTSAQKNPTAFYLCASSMTRGNEKLFFGSGTQLSVL.

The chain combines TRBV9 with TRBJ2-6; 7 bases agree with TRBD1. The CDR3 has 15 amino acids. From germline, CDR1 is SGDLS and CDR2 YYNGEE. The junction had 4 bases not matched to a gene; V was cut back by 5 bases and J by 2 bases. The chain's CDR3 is CASRRGGPGANVLTF. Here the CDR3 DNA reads TGTGCCAGCAGAAGAGGGGGCCCTGGGGCCAACGTCCTGACTTTC.

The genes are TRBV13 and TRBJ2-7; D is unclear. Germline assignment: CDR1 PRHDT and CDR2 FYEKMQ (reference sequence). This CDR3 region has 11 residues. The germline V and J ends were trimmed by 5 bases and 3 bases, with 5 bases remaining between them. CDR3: CASSLFYEQYF. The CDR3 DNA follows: TGTGCCAGCAGCCTCTTCTACGAGCAGTACTTC.

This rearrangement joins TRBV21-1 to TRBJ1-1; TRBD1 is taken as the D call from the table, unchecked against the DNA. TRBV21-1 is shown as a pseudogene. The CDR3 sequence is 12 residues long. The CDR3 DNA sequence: TGTGCCGACCGGGACAGGGCCAGAGTAGCTTTCTTT. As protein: CADRDRARVAFF.

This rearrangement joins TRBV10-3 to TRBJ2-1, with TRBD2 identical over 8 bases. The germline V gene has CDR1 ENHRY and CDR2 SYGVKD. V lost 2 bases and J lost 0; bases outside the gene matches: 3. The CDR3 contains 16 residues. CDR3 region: CAISEPGLDSYNEQFF. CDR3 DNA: TGTGCCATCAGTGAGCCGGGACTAGACTCCTACAATGAGCAGTTCTTC.

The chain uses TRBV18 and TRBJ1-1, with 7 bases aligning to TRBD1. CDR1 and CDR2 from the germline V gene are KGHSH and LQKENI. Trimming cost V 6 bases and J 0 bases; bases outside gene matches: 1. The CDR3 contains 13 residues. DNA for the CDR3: TGTGCCAGCTCGACAGGGATGAACACTGAAGCTTTCTTT. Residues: CASSTGMNTEAFF.

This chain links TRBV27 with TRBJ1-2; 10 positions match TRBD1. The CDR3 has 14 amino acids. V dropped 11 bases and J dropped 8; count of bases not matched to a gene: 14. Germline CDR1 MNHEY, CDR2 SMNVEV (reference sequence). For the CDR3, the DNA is TGTGCCTCGTATCCCGGACAGGGGGAGATAGGCTACACCTTC. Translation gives CASYPGQGEIGYTF.

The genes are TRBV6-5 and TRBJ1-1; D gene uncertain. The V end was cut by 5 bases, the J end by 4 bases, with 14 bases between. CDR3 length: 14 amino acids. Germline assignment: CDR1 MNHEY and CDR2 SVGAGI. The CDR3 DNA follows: TGTGCCAGCAGTCCCAGGTACCTGGGCACTGAAGCTTTCTTT. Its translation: CASSPRYLGTEAFF.

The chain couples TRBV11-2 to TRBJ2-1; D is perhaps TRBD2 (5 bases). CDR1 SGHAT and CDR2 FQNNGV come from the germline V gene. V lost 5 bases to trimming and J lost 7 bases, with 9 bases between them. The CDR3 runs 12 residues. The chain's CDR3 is CASSPSGNEQFF. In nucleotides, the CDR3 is TGTGCCAGCAGCCCCAGCGGAAATGAGCAGTTCTTC. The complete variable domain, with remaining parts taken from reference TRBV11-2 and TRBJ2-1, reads EAGVAQSPRYKIIEKRQSVAFWCNPISGHATLYWYQQILGQGPKLLIQFQNNGVVDDSQLPKDRFSAERLKGVDSTLKIQPAKLEDSAVYLCASSPSGNEQFFGPGTRLTVL.

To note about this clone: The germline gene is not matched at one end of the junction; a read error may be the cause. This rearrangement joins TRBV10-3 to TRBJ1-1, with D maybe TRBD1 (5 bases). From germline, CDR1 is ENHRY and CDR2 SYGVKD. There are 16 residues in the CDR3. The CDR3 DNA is TGTGCCATCAGTTCCTTGACCTCGGGGGTGAAGACTGAAGCTTTCTTT. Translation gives CAISSLTSGVKTEAFF.

This CDR3 is CATPPTSGPYEQYF. In DNA form, the CDR3 reads TGTGCCACCCCTCCGACTAGCGGCCCCTACGAGCAGTACTTC. This chain links TRBV6-1 with TRBJ2-7; 9 bases agree with TRBD2. CDR1 is MNHNS, CDR2 SASEGT, per germline. The CDR3 is 14 amino acids. J gave up 2 bases and V 10 bases, and 9 bases lay outside the gene matches.